The T cell receptor beta chain described here comes from a study of blood T cell repertoires in COVID-19. The overall study: Sites across the United States, Italy and Spain contributed samples from acute and convalescent COVID-19. In each case, the material was cDNA or gDNA derived from T cells, B-cell-depleted T cells, or PBMCs.

Authors' analysis steps: Amplification of reference gene primers was used by the study to estimate nucleated cell counts. TCRdb's table, derived via immunoSEQ multiplex PCR, lists solely in-frame clones and lacks some. The V and J calls and clone size come from that table; D and trimming were worked out from the DNA. The sample holds 110,000 to 150,000 clones, about 86% seen once. Sequencing was done on a sample of peripheral blood. The clonotype was recovered from a human donor in a cohort sampled during active COVID-19.

The CDR3 bases are TGTGCCAGCAGGCAGGATTGGACTAGCGGAGATAGCACAGATACGCAGTATTTT. This gives the protein CASRQDWTSGDSTDTQYF. The chain recombines TRBV28 with TRBJ2-3; TRBD2 agrees at 10 bases. The CDR3 consists of 18 residues. In germline, CDR1 is MDHEN, CDR2 SYDVKM. Trimming at V came to 6 bases and at J to 0 bases, leaving 12 bases not matched to a gene.